The next 29 T cell receptor beta chains were all read from a single sample in a study of blood T cell repertoires in COVID-19. The data were produced by immunoSEQ multiplex PCR, yet TCRdb's version contains in-frame clones alone and is incomplete. The data hold fewer than 200,000 clones, with over 70% observed a single time. The sample taken for sequencing was PBMCs or T cells enriched from blood (not recorded which). These receptors came from a woman between 35 and 50 years old with acute COVID-19.

This clone was picked up a small number of times. The J gene is TRBJ2-1, the V gene TRBV6-5; D is undetermined. The CDR3 runs to 15 residues. Germline CDR1 reads MNHEY; CDR2 reads SVGAGI. With 8 bases removed from V and 8 bases from J, the gap between germline ends came to 22 bases. The CDR3 here is CASSPERRSRDEQFF. The CDR3 region has the DNA TGTGCCAGCTCCCCCGAACGGCGGTCACGGGATGAGCAGTTCTTC.

This clone showed up just once. The rearrangement links TRBV5-1 to TRBJ2-7, with TRBD1 matching 10 bases. CDR1 SGHRS and CDR2 YFSETQ come from the germline V gene. After removal of 2 bases from V and 2 bases from J, the junction contained 4 bases not matched to a gene. This CDR3 region has 15 residues. The CDR3 DNA follows: TGCGCCAGCAGCTTTGGGGACAGGGGTGCCTACGAGCAGTACTTC. This codes for CASSFGDRGAYEQYF.

On this clone: Within the sample, other DNA sequences also encode this same CDR3. This chain links TRBV6-1 with TRBJ2-1; TRBD1 is a possible D gene (6 bases). V gave up 1 base and J gave up 7 bases, with 11 bases separating them. The CDR3 spans 14 residues. The germline gives CDR1 MNHNS, CDR2 SASEGT. CDR3: CASSEGGQGNEQFF. Here the CDR3 DNA reads TGTGCCAGCAGTGAAGGGGGGCAGGGAAATGAGCAGTTCTTC.

Turning to this clone: Other DNA sequences in the same sample also yield this CDR3. The rearrangement uses TRBV19 and TRBJ1-1; D may be TRBD1 (6 bases). The CDR3 sequence is 14 residues long. CDR1 is LNHDA and CDR2 is SQIVND in the germline V gene (reference sequence). The V end lost 3 bases, the J end lost 5 bases, and 13 bases lay between the germline ends. The CDR3 loop is CASSITGSSTEAFF. In nucleotides, the CDR3 is TGTGCCAGTAGTATCACAGGGTCTTCGACTGAAGCTTTCTTT.

This clone appeared a few times. Other DNA variants within this sample encode the same CDR3. The chain joins TRBV5-6 to TRBJ2-5; maybe TRBD2 (5 bases). CDR3 length: 15 residues. V was shortened by 0 bases and J by 2 bases, with 11 bases between the two germline ends. Germline V gene sequence: CDR1 SGHDT, CDR2 YYEEEE. CDR3 region: CASSLAGGYQETQYF. The CDR3 DNA reads TGTGCCAGCAGCTTGGCCGGCGGGTATCAAGAGACCCAGTACTTC.

This clone was detected only a few times. The rearrangement uses TRBV19 and TRBJ1-5; tentative D call: TRBD1 (6 bases). Trimming removed 6 bases from V and 5 bases from J, with 20 bases in between. Germline CDR1 reads LNHDA; CDR2 reads SQIVND (reference sequence). This CDR3 spans 16 amino acids. CDR3 residues: CASRTTGYEADQPQHF. For the CDR3, the DNA is TGTGCCAGTAGGACTACAGGGTATGAGGCGGATCAGCCCCAGCATTTT.

The V and J genes are TRBV30 and TRBJ2-7, with 11 bases that match TRBD1. Germline CDR1 GTSNPN, CDR2 SVGIG (reference sequence). The CDR3 is 15 residues long. The ends lost 2 bases at V and 2 bases at J; junction bases unmatched: 5. CDR3 region: CAWSYGTGGTYEQYF. CDR3 DNA: TGTGCCTGGAGTTACGGGACAGGGGGAACCTACGAGCAGTACTTC.

V is TRBV7-9 and J is TRBJ1-6, with TRBD1 identical over 7 bases. CDR1 and CDR2 from the germline V gene are SEHNR and FQNEAQ (reference sequence). The CDR3 extends over 14 amino acids. V was clipped by 5 bases and J by 7 bases; unmatched bases: 5. Here the CDR3 reads CASSRGQENSPLHF. The CDR3 DNA is TGTGCCAGCAGCCGAGGACAGGAGAATTCACCCCTCCACTTT.

V and J are TRBV5-1 and TRBJ1-5; 9 bases are a match to TRBD1. Unmatched junction bases numbered 7, after V lost 0 bases and J lost 3 bases. The CDR3 is 17 amino acids. Germline-derived CDR1 and CDR2 are SGHRS and YFSETQ. In nucleotides, the CDR3 is TGCGCCAGCAGCTTGGGGGACAGGGCGTTTGACAATCAGCCCCAGCATTTT. It yields the protein CASSLGDRAFDNQPQHF.

V usage is TRBV5-8 and J usage is TRBJ1-1; TRBD1 might be the D (6 bases). V dropped 1 base and J dropped 2 bases, with 12 bases sitting between them. In germline, CDR1 is SGHTS, CDR2 YDEGEE. The CDR3 is made up of 15 amino acids. CDR3 sequence reads: CASSLIRGANTEAFF. DNA of the CDR3: TGTGCCAGCAGCTTGATACGGGGGGCCAACACTGAAGCTTTCTTT.

For the CDR3, the DNA is TGTGCCAGCAGCTTAGCGAGGCTCGGGGTAATGAACACTGAAGCTTTCTTT. Its translation: CASSLARLGVMNTEAFF. The chain has TRBV7-8 and TRBJ1-1; D is unclear. The germline V gene has CDR1 SGHVS and CDR2 FQNEAQ. V lost 0 bases and J 0 bases, leaving 14 bases between the germline ends. The CDR3 contains 17 residues.

The chain carries TRBV11-3 and TRBJ2-1; TRBD2 matches at 7 bases. Losses at the gene ends were 1 base for V and 4 bases for J; bases not matched to a gene: 4. There are 15 residues in the CDR3. Looked up from germline, CDR1 is SGHNT and CDR2 is YENEEA. CDR3 coding DNA: TGTGCCAGCAGCTTAGGGGCGGGAGTGTACAATGAGCAGTTCTTC. Residues: CASSLGAGVYNEQFF.

On this clone itself: The sample carries other DNA sequences with the same CDR3. This sequence joins TRBV6-5 and TRBJ1-2; a weak D match, TRBD1 (5 bases). Germline CDR1 and CDR2: MNHEY and SVGAGI. This CDR3 region has 13 residues. V gave up 3 bases and J gave up 4 bases, with 9 bases separating them. This chain's CDR3 is CASSYGGSYGYTF. In DNA, the CDR3 is TGTGCCAGCAGTTATGGGGGGAGCTATGGCTACACCTTC.

The chain recombines TRBV27 with TRBJ2-3; D remains unclear. The CDR3 length is 15 residues. The germline V and J ends were trimmed by 3 bases and 6 bases, with 16 bases remaining between them. The germline CDR1 and CDR2 sequences are MNHEY and SMNVEV (reference sequence). DNA for the CDR3: TGTGCCAGCAGTTTGGCCCCCTCCCTTTTCGATACGCAGTATTTT. Translated, it gives CASSLAPSLFDTQYF.

The V call is TRBV9, the J call TRBJ2-7, with 8 bases identical to TRBD1. V gave up 0 bases and J gave up 4 bases; unmatched junction bases: 12. Germline assignment: CDR1 SGDLS and CDR2 YYNGEE. This CDR3 region has 17 residues. CDR3 bases: TGTGCCAGCAGCGTAGGTCTCGCGACAGGGGCGATTTACGAGCAGTACTTC. Residues: CASSVGLATGAIYEQYF.

This rearrangement joins TRBV18 to TRBJ2-2; perhaps TRBD2 as D (6 bases). The CDR3 consists of 16 residues. V lost 2 bases and J 7 bases, leaving 17 bases between the germline ends. Germline CDR1 KGHSH, CDR2 LQKENI. The CDR3 nucleotides read TGTGCCAGCTCACCATCCCCCGGGGGAACGAGCGGGGAGCTGTTTTTT. Its protein is CASSPSPGGTSGELFF.

This rearrangement joins TRBV30 to TRBJ2-4, with D perhaps matching TRBD2 (6 bases). The germline V gene encodes CDR1 GTSNPN and CDR2 SVGIG (reference sequence). Trimming took off 2 bases at V and 6 bases at J, with 11 bases between the two ends. The CDR3 consists of 13 residues. The CDR3 nucleotides read TGTGCCTGGAGTCGGGGGTCGTCAAACATTCAGTACTTC. Encoded protein: CAWSRGSSNIQYF.

V is TRBV29-1 and J is TRBJ2-7; 8 bases are shared with TRBD2. This CDR3 spans 14 amino acids. The V gene end was trimmed by 4 bases and the J gene end by 2 bases; junction bases not matched to a gene: 7. Looked up from germline, CDR1 is SQVTM and CDR2 is ANQGSEA. In DNA form, the CDR3 reads TGCAGCGTTGTTAGGCCGGGAGGGCCCTACGAGCAGTACTTC. Its translation is CSVVRPGGPYEQYF.

This rearrangement joins TRBV19 to TRBJ1-5; D is undetermined. The CDR3 covers 11 residues. Germline loops: CDR1 LNHDA, CDR2 SQIVND (reference sequence). With 8 bases removed from V and 5 bases from J, the gap between germline ends came to 7 bases. CDR3 DNA: TGTGCCAGTGGGAGAGATCAGCCCCAGCATTTT. This sequence encodes CASGRDQPQHF.

The chain employs TRBV6-4 and TRBJ2-3, with 12 nucleotides matching TRBD1. The V gene's germline CDR1 is MRHNA and CDR2 SNTAGT. This CDR3 region has 15 residues. V shed 6 bases, J shed 6 bases, and the junction held 7 bases outside the gene matches. CDR3 protein: CASSTGTGGADTQYF. The CDR3 nucleotides are TGTGCCAGCAGCACGGGGACAGGGGGCGCGGATACGCAGTATTTT.

The J gene is TRBJ2-1, the V gene TRBV19, with TRBD2 identical over 11 bases. V trimming: 3 bases; J trimming: 8 bases; junction bases outside the gene matches: 9. The CDR3 length is 16 residues. CDR1 LNHDA and CDR2 SQIVND come from the germline V gene (reference sequence). The CDR3 coding sequence is TGTGCCAGTAGTATCTTCACTAGCGGGAGTTTAGATGAGCAGTTCTTC. As protein: CASSIFTSGSLDEQFF. The full variable domain, completed using reference TRBV19 and TRBJ2-1, is DGGITQSPKYLFRKEGQNVTLSCEQNLNHDAMYWYRQDPGQGLRLIYYSQIVNDFQKGDIAEGYSVSREKKESFPLTVTSAQKNPTAFYLCASSIFTSGSLDEQFFGPGTRLTVL.

The CDR3 region is CASSLGTWTTNEQFF. The DNA for the CDR3 is TGTGCCAGCAGCTTAGGGACATGGACGACCAATGAGCAGTTCTTC. V and J are TRBV11-3 and TRBJ2-1; possibly TRBD1 for D (5 bases). Looked up from germline, CDR1 is SGHNT and CDR2 is YENEEA. The CDR3 spans 15 residues. The V and J ends lost 1 base and 6 bases respectively, with 13 bases between them.

The table lists this clone with many counts. The genes are TRBV11-3 and TRBJ2-1; TRBD2 matches 10 bases. The CDR3 extends over 15 amino acids. Germline CDR1 and CDR2: SGHNT and YENEEA. V gave up 8 bases and J gave up 0 bases; unmatched junction bases: 4. The CDR3 reads CASVSGRGSYNEQFF. The CDR3 nucleotides are TGTGCCAGCGTCAGCGGGAGGGGCTCCTACAATGAGCAGTTCTTC.

This clone was counted once. The CDR3 DNA is TGTGCCAGCAGGCAAGCTTGGACAGGGTTAAGCGGCTACACCTTC. This encodes CASRQAWTGLSGYTF. This chain connects TRBV6-5 to TRBJ1-2; 8 nucleotides agree with TRBD1. Per germline, CDR1 MNHEY and CDR2 SVGAGI. Trimming removed 6 bases from V and 8 bases from J; junction bases left unmatched: 14. This CDR3 contains 15 residues.

The chain carries TRBV6-5 and TRBJ1-2; D gene uncertain. The CDR3 spans 12 residues. Trimming pared 7 bases from V and 3 bases from J, leaving 9 bases between. CDR1 and CDR2 from the germline V gene are MNHEY and SVGAGI. CDR3 coding DNA: TGTGCCAGCACCCTCCTGTACTATGGCTACACCTTC. Translated, it gives CASTLLYYGYTF.

The genes are TRBV5-4 and TRBJ2-1; D not certain. The length of the CDR3 is 14 residues. Germline V lookup: CDR1 SGHNT, CDR2 YYREEE (reference sequence). V was trimmed by 0 bases and J by 1 base, leaving 5 bases between them. CDR3 region: CASSLGVSYNEQFF. In nucleotides, the CDR3 is TGTGCCAGCAGCTTGGGCGTATCCTACAATGAGCAGTTCTTC.

The CDR3 nucleotides read TGTGCCAGCAGCGCGGGGGCTCCGGACATACACTATGGCTACACCTTC. It is translated as CASSAGAPDIHYGYTF. The genes are TRBV7-2 and TRBJ1-2; D might be TRBD1 (6 bases). The CDR3 loop spans 16 amino acids. Germline loops: CDR1 SGHTA, CDR2 FQGNSA. Trimming removed 5 bases from V and 3 bases from J, with 19 bases in between.

The chain recombines TRBV18 with TRBJ2-6; D is undetermined. The germline V gene encodes CDR1 KGHSH and CDR2 LQKENI. The germline V and J ends were trimmed by 3 bases and 0 bases, with 9 bases remaining between them. This CDR3 spans 16 amino acids. DNA for the CDR3: TGTGCCAGCTCACCCCTGTCCAGCTCTGGGGCCAACGTCCTGACTTTC. It is translated as CASSPLSSSGANVLTF.

This chain joins TRBV21-1 and TRBJ2-1; the DNA was not compared with TRBD2, the D call given in the table. TRBV21-1 is annotated as a pseudogene. The CDR3 is made up of 17 amino acids. This CDR3 reads CASSKGSRREWNNEQFF. DNA for the CDR3: TGTGCCAGCAGCAAAGGGTCGAGGCGGGAATGGAACAATGAGCAGTTCTTC.